The entry that follows covers one T cell receptor beta chain sequence. What antigen it recognizes has not been identified. Base qualities are not recorded, but no much larger clone differs from it by a single base. Reading the label with the study, this specimen's treatment or condition is: therapeutic diphenylcyclopropenone sensitization with weekly scalp DPC. At every patch-test visit, the blood draw took place before the patch test was put on. Eligible patients were aged 18 to 70, diagnosed with alopecia, deemed suitable for DPC therapy, and excluded if pregnant. Total RNA was isolated from unfractionated whole blood collected in Tempus Blood RNA tubes. Library preparation attached unique molecular identifiers to individual cDNA molecules for quantitative, reproducible TCR counting. Each blood RNA sample was used to sequence both TCR alpha and TCR beta chains. As for the authors' bioinformatics: The median number of TCRs per sample was 95,638, ranging from about 23,224 to 750,000. V, J and CDR3 annotation of the TCR reads was performed with the Decombinator software suite. For the PS versus PT1 abundance plots, all samples were subsampled to the same number of TCRs (28,000). TCRs were defined as expanded if absent before sensitization and observed at least eight times at the 2-week time point. TCRdb applied fastp at Q25 and MiXCR to the public reads, then kept only in-frame beta chains. Identical CDR3 proteins give one entry, which carries the most common genes and DNA. The V and J calls were not made by the authors but by TCRdb's processing. Recorded for this sample are 4,400 or so distinct CDR3 sequences; roughly 50% of them occurred a single time. The biggest ten clones account for 3% to 4.5% of the sample.

The entry originates in a study of human T cells and chemical hapten exposure (dated by TCRdb to 2020 to 2022). Regarding the research as a whole: For sensitization, 2% DPC in acetone was applied to an approximately 2 cm by approximately 2 cm area of upper inner arm skin. Libraries were pooled for sequencing, and per-sample TCR yields varied mainly because of small differences in library volumes within the pool. The mostly female patient cohort included alopecia areata with under or over 50% scalp involvement, alopecia totalis and alopecia universalis. Patch testing was done on the upper back using Finn chambers containing 0.01% DPC, and results were scored after 6 days according to International Contact Dermatitis Research Group standards. Blood samples were taken from patients before sensitization (week 0) and then at 2, 6 and about 24 weeks after DPC sensitization. The study tracked peripheral blood TCR repertoire changes in vivo during primary and secondary sensitization to the hapten diphenylcyclopropenone (DPC) in alopecia patients. Patients additionally received weekly therapeutic DPC doses to the scalp throughout the approximately 24-week study period. About 28 alopecia patients gave blood for TCR sequencing at one to four time points (pre-sensitization, 2, 6 and 24 weeks). Results the study describes overall, beyond this receptor: Patch test score was positively correlated with the number of PT1 expanded TCRs, with significance at thresholds 8, 16 and 32 but not at 4. Compared with pre-sensitization or healthy control sets, expanded TCRs formed significantly more large CDR3 similarity clusters, which is consistent with antigen-driven responses. DPC sensitization did not change how many TCRs were above 1 in 1000 frequency, and no evidence was found of alterations in global repertoire structure. Because all patients had alopecia, a presumed autoimmune disease, the immune response of the patients might differ from that of healthy individuals. After repeated subsampling, the strength of the expansion versus patch-test correlation and the threshold at which it became significant changed.

Spanning cysteine to phenylalanine, the CDR3 consists of 14 amino acids. The entry retains the CDR3 DNA only, 42 bases that are in frame from base 1. A distance of 12 bases separates the germline ends of V and J, which lose 2 bases and 5 bases respectively. The sequences come from whole blood, collected before DPC sensitization or 2, 6, or about 24 weeks after (not recorded which). The sequence was collected from an adult with alopecia areata. Some clones in this sample may be carry-over from other donors' samples. This table probably holds off-target reads from a library built for another chain. The V gene is TRBV12-3 or TRBV12-4 and the J gene is TRBJ2-5; the D segment could be TRBD2, given 7 matching bases. The CDR3 protein sequence reads: CASSLMGGGETQYF. The sequence in DNA is TGTGCCAGCAGTTTAATGGGAGGGGGTGAGACCCAGTACTTC.